This T cell receptor beta chain was captured by sequencing in a study of blood T cell repertoires in COVID-19. Germline CDR1 reads MNHNY; CDR2 reads SVGAGI (reference sequence). Trimming at V came to 7 bases and at J to 0 bases, leaving 3 bases not matched to a gene. The CDR3 extends over 14 amino acids. Produced via immunoSEQ multiplex PCR; TCRdb's table is partial and in-frame only. The repertoire consists of 250,000 to 350,000 clones, with around 82% occurring once and the leading ten covering approximately 15%. Source material: peripheral blood. The chain carries TRBV6-6 and TRBJ2-1; TRBD2 agrees at 7 bases. The source of this sequence is a person aged 70 to 85 with COVID-19, enrolled during active disease. CDR3 residues: CASISGGSYNEQFF. For the CDR3, the DNA is TGTGCCAGCATCTCGGGAGGCTCCTACAATGAGCAGTTCTTC.